A selection of T cell receptor beta chains follows, all from one sample in a study of immune evolution from preneoplasia to lung adenocarcinoma. TCRdb's table, derived via immunoSEQ multiplex PCR, lists solely in-frame clones and lacks some. The profile shows about 16,000 clones, 70% to 90% of them singletons. Sequences were obtained from FFPE invasive lung adenocarcinoma tissue. The receptors here all came from a person aged 70 to 79 with invasive lung adenocarcinoma. The CDR3 runs from the conserved cysteine through the conserved F or W. D genes are given only for firm matches. Clone size, where shown, is once, few, many, or a class for clones that have expanded.

J gene | clone size | V gene | D gene | CDR3 DNA | CDR3 protein
TRBJ2-5 | - | TRBV27 | TRBD1 | TGTGCCAGCAGTTTATCGGGACAGATACCTGGGGCCCAGTACTTC | CASSLSGQIPGAQYF
TRBJ1-4 | - | TRBV5-1 | - | TGCGCCAGCAGCCGTGGCGGGCTGGCCTTAGGGGAAAAACTGTTTTTT | CASSRGGLALGEKLFF
TRBJ2-5 | - | TRBV5-4 | - | TGTGCCAGCAGCCAAGAGGGCTCCCAAGAGACCCAGTACTTC | CASSQEGSQETQYF
TRBJ2-1 | - | TRBV9 | TRBD2 | TGTGCCAGCAGCTCCGGACTAGCGGGGTACAATGAGCCGTTCTTC | CASSSGLAGYNEPFF
TRBJ2-5 | - | TRBV7-2 | - | TGTGCCAGCAGCACCACACGGGAGACCCAGTACTTC | CASSTTRETQYF
TRBJ1-3 | - | TRBV23-1 | - | TGCGCCAGCAGTCAATTTAACCCCTGCTCTGGAAACACCATATATTTT | CASSQFNPCSGNTIYF
TRBJ1-1 | once | TRBV5-1 | - | TGCGCCAGCAGCTTGGAGACGAACACTGAAGCTTTCTTT | CASSLETNTEAFF
TRBJ1-1 | - | TRBV20-1 | - | TGCACGGCGTTTATGAACACTGAAGCTTTCTTT | CTAFMNTEAFF
TRBJ2-1 | - | TRBV5-6 | - | TGTGCCAGCAGCTTGCCGGTCCAGGGTGGTTACAATGAGCAGTTCTTC | CASSLPVQGGYNEQFF
TRBJ2-1 | - | TRBV7-6 | - | TGTGCCAGCAGCCCGCTTGGGGGCAATGAGCAGTTCTTC | CASSPLGGNEQFF
TRBJ2-1 | - | TRBV9 | - | TGTGCCAGCAACCTTCGGGGCCTCTCCTACAATGAGCAGTTCTTC | CASNLRGLSYNEQFF
TRBJ2-3 | - | TRBV28 | - | TGTGCCAGCAGTCCCCCCTCTCGTGCTACGCAGTATTTT | CASSPPSRATQYF
TRBJ2-3 | - | TRBV5-1 | - | TGCGCCAGCAGCTTGGAACAGACCCTAGATACGCAGTATTTT | CASSLEQTLDTQYF
TRBJ1-5 | - | TRBV30 | - | TGTGCCTGGGGCACCATGGAGGGACAGCCCCAGCATTTT | CAWGTMEGQPQHF
TRBJ2-7 | - | TRBV5-1 | - | TGCGCCAGCAGCGTCGGGACCGATACCTACGAGCAGTACTTC | CASSVGTDTYEQYF
TRBJ2-7 | - | TRBV6-5 | - | TGTGCCAGCAGCCCGAGTGCCCCCTACGAGCAGTACTTC | CASSPSAPYEQYF
TRBJ2-1 | - | TRBV18 | - | TGTGCCAGCTCACCCGGAGGGTACAATGAGCAGTTCTTC | CASSPGGYNEQFF
TRBJ2-2 | - | TRBV10-3 | - | TGTGCCATCAGGGCGATGGGTTCGGGCGGGGAGCTGTTTTTT | CAIRAMGSGGELFF
TRBJ2-5 | - | TRBV2 | - | TGTGCCAGCAGTCCCAGTCGGGGGCTGGCGGAGACCCAGTACTTC | CASSPSRGLAETQYF
TRBJ2-5 | few | TRBV15 | - | TGTGCCACCAGCAGAGATAACGGGGGAGAGACCCAGTACTTC | CATSRDNGGETQYF
TRBJ2-7 | - | TRBV28 | - | TGTGCCAGCAGGCAGGGCTACGAGCAGTACTTC | CASRQGYEQYF
TRBJ1-5 | - | TRBV23-1 | TRBD1 | TGCGCCAACTATTCGGGACAGTCGGGGTGGTGGAGCAATCAGCCCCAGCATTTT | CANYSGQSGWWSNQPQHF
TRBJ1-2 | once | TRBV29-1 | - | TGCAGCGTTGGAACGGGGGTCGGCTATGGCTACACCTTC | CSVGTGVGYGYTF
TRBJ1-3 | - | TRBV10-1 | TRBD1 | TGCGCCAGGCCGACAGGGCAGGCCTCTGGAAACACCATATATTTT | CARPTGQASGNTIYF
TRBJ1-1 | - | TRBV5-1 | - | TGCGCCAGCAGCTATCAGGGTATCGGTGGCACTGAAGCTTTCTTT | CASSYQGIGGTEAFF
TRBJ1-1 | - | TRBV5-6 | - | TGTGCCAGCAGCTTGGAGCCGGGACAAGTCACTGAAGCTTTCTTT | CASSLEPGQVTEAFF
TRBJ1-1 | - | TRBV5-6 | - | TGTGCCAGCAGCTTGGCGACAGTGACCGAAGCTTTCTTT | CASSLATVTEAFF
TRBJ1-2 | - | TRBV5-6 | - | TGTGCCACCTCTCAGGGGACTGGCGGCTACACCTTC | CATSQGTGGYTF
TRBJ2-5 | - | TRBV5-5 | - | TGTGCCAGCAGCTTGGTGGAGACCCAGTACTTC | CASSLVETQYF
TRBJ2-7 | - | TRBV28 | TRBD1 | TGTGCCAGCAGTTTATATGGGACAGGGGGAAGCTACGAGCAGTACTTC | CASSLYGTGGSYEQYF
TRBJ2-1 | - | TRBV15 | TRBD2 | TGTGCCACCAGCAGAGATCCCAGCGGGATTTTGGGTTGGTACAATGAGCAGTTCTTC | CATSRDPSGILGWYNEQFF
TRBJ2-3 | - | TRBV10-2 | - | TGCGCCAGCAGCGATCCGCGGGGTACTAGCACAGATACGCAGTATTTT | CASSDPRGTSTDTQYF
TRBJ1-1 | - | TRBV28 | - | TGTGCCAGCAGCGCAGCATTTGAAGCTTTCTTT | CASSAAFEAFF
TRBJ2-1 | - | TRBV7-6 | - | TGTGCCAGCAGCTTACAACCAGGGGCGTTCAATGAGCAGTTCTTC | CASSLQPGAFNEQFF
TRBJ1-1 | - | TRBV28 | - | TGTGCCAGCAGTTGGGGGACAAGGGCTGAAGCTTTCTTT | CASSWGTRAEAFF
TRBJ2-5 | - | TRBV9 | - | TGTGCCAGCAGCGGTGGACACGGGTTCCAAGAGACCCAGTACTTC | CASSGGHGFQETQYF
TRBJ1-4 | - | TRBV28 | - | TGTGCCAGCAGACTAGGCAGGTCCGGTCGGCTGTTTTTT | CASRLGRSGRLFF
TRBJ2-7 | - | TRBV28 | TRBD1 | TGTGCCAGCATCCCGGGACAGGGGACGGGGGAGCAGTACTTC | CASIPGQGTGEQYF
TRBJ1-2 | - | TRBV9 | - | TGTGCCAGCAGCCTCGGCGAGGGCCGAGGCCACTATGGCTACACCTTC | CASSLGEGRGHYGYTF
TRBJ2-1 | - | TRBV4-1 | TRBD2 | TGCGCCAGCAGGAGCGGGGGGGCTTACAATGAGCAGTTCTTC | CASRSGGAYNEQFF
TRBJ2-3 | once | TRBV6-5 | TRBD2 | TGTGCCAGCAGTTCCCGACTAGCGGGAGATAGAGATACGCAGTATTTT | CASSSRLAGDRDTQYF
TRBJ1-3 | once | TRBV20-1 | - | TGCAGTGCTAGGCCTGGAAACACCATATATTTT | CSARPGNTIYF
TRBJ2-4 | - | TRBV2 | - | TGTGCCAGCAGTGTCTCCTCCCAGACAGCCGGCATTCAGTACTTC | CASSVSSQTAGIQYF